The entry below describes one T cell receptor beta chain. Its specificity is not known. CDR3 length equals 17 residues. Unmatched junction bases numbered 9, after V lost 6 bases and J lost 0 bases. Looked up from germline, CDR1 is DFQATT and CDR2 is SNEGSKA (reference sequence). This specimen belongs to a study of T cell repertoires in cytomegalovirus infection. Background on the study: An indication of both CMV infection and matching HLA type came from public TCR beta signatures.

Study conclusions and caveats: Dominant in the ex vivo response were TCR beta clonotypes restricted by HLA-C and specific for CMV. The study identified carriers of CMV plus the relevant HLA from cumulative public TCR beta family frequency.

TCRdb reprocessed the reads with MiXCR, giving one entry per CDR3 protein. The sample lists 560,000 or so distinct CDR3 sequences; 16% were seen once. The sequence was collected from a human donor in good health (CMV status not recorded). Some clones in this sample may be carry-over from other donors' samples. The sequenced material came from CD8+ T cells from PBMCs. The chain recombines TRBV20-1 with TRBJ2-1, with TRBD2 matching 12 bases. The CDR3 sequence is CSARSLAGGSSYNEQFF. CDR3 in DNA: TGCAGTGCCAGGAGTCTAGCGGGAGGGAGCTCCTACAATGAGCAGTTCTTC.